This T cell receptor beta chain was recovered during a study of blood T cell repertoires in COVID-19. Turning to the study itself: Samples of COVID-19 (acute and convalescent) were obtained from the United States, Italy and Spain.

CDR3 size: 16 residues. Trimming cost V 1 base and J 2 bases; bases outside gene matches: 5. Germline values: CDR1 SSHAT, CDR2 FNYEAQ (reference sequence). TCRdb's table, derived via immunoSEQ multiplex PCR, lists solely in-frame clones and lacks some. This sample has under 300,000 clones, with less than 90% found just once. The chain recombines TRBV7-7 with TRBJ2-5; the match to TRBD1 covers 9 bases. Sequenced material: peripheral blood. The sequence was obtained from a man in his sixties who had recovered from COVID-19. Here the CDR3 reads CASSLEDRGLQETQYF. In DNA form, the CDR3 reads TGTGCCAGCAGCTTAGAGGACAGGGGATTGCAAGAGACCCAGTACTTC.